This TCR beta chain is drawn from a study of blood T cells in healthy people across ages (dated by TCRdb to about 2015). As for the study more broadly: In model experiments, template switching captured roughly one uniquely barcoded TCR beta cDNA molecule for every two T cells. Age-related changes in TCR beta repertoire diversity were measured in the study by deep sequencing normalized with unique cDNA molecular identifiers. Four age groups were formed from the donors: young (average approximately 15 years), middle-aged (approximately 39), aged (over 55) and long-lived (roughly 88). Donors of different ages were randomly distributed across sequencing lanes to avoid experimental bias. Using the same blood draw, the study looked at two additional independent replicas of 1 million unique cDNA reads for two donors, one aged 18 to 29 and the other aged 80 or older. Results the study describes overall, beyond this receptor: A strong correlation was found between observed TCR beta diversity and the percentage of naive T cells measured by flow cytometry. Estimates of total diversity based on one million sequenced T cells were considered lower bounds and underestimates. Compared with the aged group, more naive CD4+ T cells, fewer expanded clones and increased TCR diversity were shown by the long-lived group, suggesting age selection. Since profiling was done on bulk unsorted PBMCs, naive and antigen-experienced compartments could not be conclusively compared. Donor CMV infection status was unknown, potentially confounding age-related changes in expanded clonotypes. Observed TCR beta diversity per million T cells fell roughly linearly with age, and a significant reduction was already apparent by age about 38.

Libraries were built with 5' RACE. The data were produced on an Illumina HiSeq 2500. A second PCR of about 7 to 12 cycles was run with a J-beta primer mix and a sample-barcoded 5' primer. A template-switch 5' adaptor carrying 12 random nucleotides introduced a unique molecular identifier onto each TCR beta cDNA molecule. Each sample yielded at least 2.5 million CDR3-containing paired-end reads. First-strand cDNA synthesis was performed from all RNA using the Mint cDNA synthesis kit, with priming by a TRBC-specific oligonucleotide. After uracil-DNA glycosylase treatment, a first 18-cycle PCR used universal primers M1SS and BC2_uni_R on all cDNA. Processing in the source paper ran as follows. For normalization, 1 million high-quality reads were randomly selected from each sample, with every read carrying a distinct molecular identifier. Instead of being binned into consensus sequences, reads that shared molecular identifiers were thrown out. MiTCR, run with a Q25 quality threshold and the strictest error-elimination algorithm, handled CDR3 identification, clonotype clustering and error correction. A nonparametric unseen species model with Euler transformation was used to estimate a lower bound on total TCR beta diversity. In-frame beta chains were kept once TCRdb had trimmed the public reads at Q25 with fastp and called clones with MiXCR. Identical CDR3 proteins give one entry, which carries the most common genes and DNA. It is TCRdb's table, rather than the study itself, that gives the V and J calls and clone size. The sample includes roughly 500,000 distinct CDR3 sequences, with 27% observed a single time. The ten top clones hold approximately 17% of the sample.

Systemically healthy Caucasian individuals from Russia, some 36 in total and aged about 6 to 95 years, were included as donors. Around 10 milliliters of peripheral blood were collected from each donor into EDTA-treated Vacutainer tubes. Ficoll-Paque density-gradient centrifugation was used to isolate PBMCs, with at least 7 million obtained per sample. Total RNA was extracted from PBMCs with Trizol reagent, with at least 5 micrograms obtained per sample. Naive CD45RAhigh/CD27high T cell percentages were measured by flow cytometry on a PBMC aliquot from every donor. The CDR3 holds 13 amino acids from the cysteine to the phenylalanine. The sequence is cut down to CDR3 DNA, 39 bases in frame from base 1. CDR1 and CDR2, per the germline V gene, are ENHRY and SYGVKD. Trimming accounts for 3 bases at V and 8 bases at J, while the number of junction bases matched to no gene is 2. This clonotype appeared a few times. The clone's antigen remains unknown. Base-call qualities are not available, and no considerably larger clone is one nucleotide away.

The chain is encoded by TRBV10-3 joined to TRBJ2-1; TRBD1 lines up with 9 middle nucleotides. This sequence was found in a woman in her seventies in good health. Sequenced material: blood. DNA sequence: TGTGCCATCAGTGAAAGACAGGGGGATGAGCAGTTCTTC. This gives the protein CAISERQGDEQFF.